This T cell receptor (beta chain) derives from a study of cytomegalovirus exposure and HLA in healthy donors (dated by TCRdb to 2016 to 2017). Study-level background: An earlier analysis of about 560 of the donors reported 276 Gb of sequence data and 95 million to 120 million unique TCR beta sequences obtained from 150 million to 200 million T cells. Donor age, sex, ethnicity and CMV serostatus were compiled alongside the repertoire data. Typing coverage differed by locus: A, B, C, DRB1 and DQB1 were typed in about 629-630 donors, DQA1 in 522, DPA1 in 600 to 610, and DPB1 in 450 to 490. Rather than drawing on any new phenotypic data, the later analysis identified candidate immune exposures from TCR beta sequences and the way those sequences occurred across donors. The study used immunosequencing to profile the T cell repertoires of approximately 650 subjects and linked those repertoires to cytomegalovirus serostatus. An earlier analysis of 587 of the donors used high-throughput TCR beta sequencing to judge whether each TCR beta V gene segment behaved as functional or pseudogenic. To predict cytomegalovirus infection status, the study brought together high-throughput TCR immunosequencing, statistical association of individual TCRs with disease status, and machine learning. In a later genetic analysis, genome-wide SNP genotypes for about 65% of the 666 donors were used, and that subset was treated as a discovery cohort. Of the 300 to 450 genotyped donors, 70% to 90% were placed in the genetic ancestry cluster associated with self-reported Caucasian donors. Roughly 320 gigabases of sequencing data and approximately 92 million unique TCR sequences made up an early release that covered approximately 700 HLA-typed donors. A later analysis re-analyzed previously published TCR beta repertoires from about 600 donors and added high-resolution HLA genotyping to study TCR occurrence patterns. Every discovery cohort repertoire had been produced on one sequencing platform. Both class I and class II loci were covered by HLA typing, at four-digit resolution. The aim of the study was to test whether cataloging public T cell receptors could identify signatures of past pathogen exposure. Because of strong linkage in the cohort, five DR-DQ haplotypes were treated as single units for association and clustering. Along with the approximately 620-subject first cohort, a separate validation cohort of around 110 different subjects was used. Among 398 genotyped donors of the cohort, an average of approximately 240,000 unique TCR beta nucleotide sequences was sequenced per donor, of which approximately 18% were non-productive.

Receptor libraries were prepared by the immunoSEQ multiplex PCR assay. A mixture of 60 forward primers for TCR Vbeta segments and 13 reverse primers for TCR Jbeta segments was used in the multiplex PCR. Amplification of the CDR3 region of rearranged TCR beta genes was performed with a multiplex PCR assay on genomic DNA. On the Illumina HiSeq System, the amplified TCR beta libraries were sequenced as 87-base-pair reads. The study's own analysis went as follows. A later analysis tallied roughly 76 million unique TCR beta chains across the 640 or so repertoires, and around 9.9 million of those chains were shared by two or more donors. A nearest-neighbor algorithm error-corrected the raw reads and collapsed the reads into unique sequences, merging closely related sequences to remove PCR and sequencing errors. To assign V, D and J gene segments, CDR3 sequences were aligned to IMGT reference sequences. For a sequence to be retained, at least a six-nucleotide match to both a V gene segment and a J gene segment was required. A rearrangement was called productive if the CDR3 had no stop codons and remained in frame with V and J, and every other rearrangement was called non-productive. Following IMGT convention, CDR3 was defined as the stretch from the second conserved V-encoded cysteine to the conserved J-encoded phenylalanine. Sequences without an unambiguous match to a single V gene segment were excluded from the earlier analysis of 450 to 750 of the donors. In an earlier analysis of almost 600 of the donors, a V segment was called functional when productive rearrangements were above 56.7%, and segregating when the standard deviation between donors exceeded 5%. A statistical classification framework was built to diagnose cytomegalovirus status from the catalog of TCR beta chain sequences. A later analysis assigned V and J genes by comparing TCR nucleotide sequences with IMGT/GENE-DB human TR gene sequences. The TCRdist pipeline was used in a later analysis to assign CDR3 sequences and most-parsimonious VDJ recombination scenarios. In a later analysis, every TCR beta chain was defined by the combination of its CDR3 amino acid sequence and its V-gene family, and reads without a unique V-gene family were dropped. To address suspected cross-contamination and a sequencing artifact, a later analysis removed a few hundred highly shared, low-generation-probability nucleotide sequences. For each public chain, a later analysis derived a clonal expansion index from normalized ranks of inferred template counts within each repertoire. A later analysis computed generation probabilities with a VDJ recombination model fitted to out-of-frame rearrangements, and checked the results against IGoR. In a later analysis, hypergeometric tests were used to score TCR-TCR, TCR-HLA and TCR-CMV co-occurrence, with a repertoire-size bias correction applied to TCR pairs. A later analysis estimated false discovery rates by permuting HLA or CMV assignments 20 times. A later analysis grouped co-occurring TCRs with DBSCAN, adding TCRdist sequence similarity when clustering within HLA-allele-positive subsets. Repertoires with fewer than 30,000 or more than 120,000 public chains were left out of co-occurrence clustering, as were about 5 repertoires with anomalous nucleotide sharing. Drawn from immuneACCESS, this table holds only the in-frame rearrangements with V and J called that TCRdb kept. Clones are partly lost; checked studies trace under half to an unresolved V gene and leave the rest unexplained. V and J calls and clone size are copied from that table; D and trimming were computed from the DNA. The sample table lists over 100,000 clones, about 80% of them with a count of one. About 5.4% of the sample rests with the top ten.

As for this clone: Its antigen is not yet known. Nothing much larger sits one base from this clone, and base qualities are not available.

The cohort comprised some 700 healthy bone marrow donors. Cohort members were all nominally healthy when sampled, although unrecorded immune exposures were likely present. The donor was CMV seropositive and was included in the group of approximately 310 seropositive cohort members. A peripheral blood sample was provided by each donor, and peripheral blood mononuclear cells were used for TCR beta sequencing. The Qiagen DNeasy Blood Extraction Kit was used to extract genomic DNA from the blood cell samples. The paper's findings and limits, for the study overall: Broadly in line with IMGT annotations, most TCR beta V segments showed up in productive rearrangements about 90% or about 30% of the time in an earlier analysis of several hundred of the donors. V-gene and J-gene trimming of TCR beta chains was associated with a missense DCLRE1C variant in a later genetic analysis, and the association was replicated in an independent cohort. It was suggested by the authors that the approach could potentially be generalized to other disease states and immunological phenotypes. Most TCR sequences were observed very rarely across donors, whereas some public TCRs were present in many individuals. Compared with the approximately 670-donor mean, donors in an Asian-associated ancestry cluster had fewer N-insertions in productive TCRs, according to a later genetic analysis. A later analysis associated around 16,000 TCR beta sequences with specific HLA alleles at a false discovery rate of 0.05. Presence/absence analyses assumed roughly uniform sequencing depth across donors, an assumption that may not hold. Correlated functional status among segregating V segments might reflect linkage disequilibrium, but an unknown experimental factor could not be ruled out. Because HLA typing was missing for some donors at each locus, association tests included only the typed subset. The classifier was reported to diagnose cytomegalovirus status with high specificity and sensitivity in both the original cohort and the validation cohort. Assigning TCR associations to individual alleles was difficult when HLA alleles, especially DR and DQ, strongly co-occurred. A later analysis found that most CMV-associated TCR beta chains appeared HLA-restricted, with HLA associations seemingly driven largely by CMV exposure. According to a later analysis, parvovirus B19, influenza, CMV and Epstein-Barr virus appeared linked to several top co-occurrence clusters. This cohort had only TCR beta chains sequenced, and the lack of alpha or paired-chain data limited which features could be detected. A further reported finding was that TCR beta sequences accurately predicted the HLA-A and HLA-B alleles for most subjects in the first cohort. A cluster of highly shared sequence variants was judged likely to represent a technical artifact of the sequencing pipeline. In a later analysis, TCR association rates were found to vary across HLA loci, with the most associated TCRs seen for DRB1 alleles and the fewest for HLA-C alleles. A later analysis found that HLA-associated TCR beta chains were more clonally expanded and had lower generation probabilities than equally common non-associated chains. In the study, around 160 TCR beta chains were listed as associated with cytomegalovirus. CMV serostatus was the only immune exposure information available for the cohort. Because counts were too low, roughly 16 rarely observed V segments, including chromosome 9 orphons, were excluded from the earlier analysis of around 590 of the donors. In vitro tests confirmed that a few of the cytomegalovirus-associated TCR beta chains recognize cytomegalovirus antigens.

The origin of this receptor is a woman younger than 30 in good health and CMV-seropositive. What was sequenced was PBMCs.

The DNA reads as follows: TGTGCCAGCGAGTCGAGTTACGAGCAGTACTTC. It translates as CASESSYEQYF. The sequence joins TRBV6-5 to TRBJ2-7; the D segment cannot be called with confidence. CDR1 and CDR2 were assigned from the germline V gene as MNHEY and SVGAGI. Trimming takes 8 bases from V and 4 bases from J, and the germline ends sit 9 bases apart. From its cysteine to its phenylalanine, the CDR3 spans 11 amino acids. Only the CDR3 region is kept as DNA, spanning 33 bases read in frame from base 1.